This TCR beta chain is drawn from a study of beta chain features in type 1 diabetes. Overall study results and limits: Patients and controls would share equally any PCR tilt toward shorter templates. All four CD4+ subsets from Type 1 diabetes patients carried moderately but significantly shorter TCRB CDR3s.

This clone was seen only a few times. Its antigen is unknown. Germline assignment: CDR1 SGHDN and CDR2 FVKESK. The trim removed 7 bases at V and 2 bases at J, leaving 7 bases unmatched. This CDR3 comprises 15 residues. A single heparinised draw of about 100 mL on average was taken per donor. The entirety of the isolated RNA underwent reverse transcription, so expressed TCRB transcripts were sequenced. The table came from immunoSEQ multiplex PCR; TCRdb's copy has only in-frame clones and leaves some out. The repertoire holds 400,000 to 500,000 clones, with about 14% as singletons. The sequencing input was naive CD4+ T cells from blood. This TCR was recovered from a man aged 25-45 years in good health. The J gene is TRBJ2-1, the V gene TRBV14; 8 bases are a match to TRBD2. CDR3 loop: CASTHSGTTYNEQFF. CDR3 DNA: TGTGCCAGCACCCATAGCGGGACCACCTACAATGAGCAGTTCTTC.